This TCR beta chain was recovered during a study of T cell repertoires in cytomegalovirus infection. In the study overall: Indications came from public TCR beta signatures; they pointed to CMV infection and to a matching HLA type.

TCRdb re-analysed the reads in MiXCR, keeping a single row per CDR3 protein. The repertoire holds roughly 630,000 distinct CDR3 sequences, approximately 24% seen once, with 7% to 9% in the top ten. The CDR3 runs to 14 residues. Germline V CDR1 and CDR2: LNHDA, SQIVND (reference sequence). V was trimmed by 6 bases and J by 4 bases, leaving 13 bases between them. The TCR comes from a human donor in good health (CMV status not recorded). Some clones in this sample may be carry-over from other donors' samples. Sequencing was carried out using CD8+ T cells from PBMCs. The chain combines TRBV19 with TRBJ2-1; weak D call: TRBD2 (7 bases). CDR3: CASSGGPVYNEQFF. The CDR3 DNA reads TGTGCCAGTAGCGGGGGGCCAGTATACAATGAGCAGTTCTTC.